This is a list of T cell receptor beta chains from one sample in a study of blood T cell repertoires in COVID-19. TCRdb keeps only in-frame clones here, not all; method: immunoSEQ multiplex PCR. The data hold 250,000 or so clones, with more than 85% observed a single time. The sample comprised peripheral blood. These receptors all come from a woman in her 70s with active or convalescent COVID-19. CDR3s include the opening cysteine and the closing phenylalanine or tryptophan. A D gene is named only where the DNA matches it firmly. For some rows the clone size is stated as once, few or many, or as a class when expanded; others skip it.

>TRBJ1-6|NA|NA|TRBV27
CASSLFRVPSYNSPLHF
TGTGCCAGCAGTTTATTCAGGGTACCCTCCTATAATTCACCCCTCCACTTT
>TRBJ1-1|NA|NA|TRBV19
CASSMEPEPGGALNTEAFF
TGTGCCAGTAGTATGGAACCGGAGCCGGGGGGGGCCCTGAACACTGAAGCTTTCTTT
>TRBJ1-1|NA|NA|TRBV5-1
CASSLTDTEAFF
TGCGCCAGCAGCTTGACGGACACTGAAGCTTTCTTT
>TRBJ2-3|NA|NA|TRBV4-2
CASSQVSGGDTDTQYF
TGTGCCAGCAGCCAAGTCTCGGGCGGGGACACAGATACGCAGTATTTT
>TRBJ2-7|TRBD1|NA|TRBV4-2
CASSQVPGQGYEQYF
TGTGCCAGCAGCCAAGTCCCTGGACAGGGCTACGAGCAGTACTTC
>TRBJ1-1|NA|NA|TRBV19
CASSPGNTEAFF
TGTGCCAGTAGCCCGGGGAACACTGAAGCTTTCTTT
>TRBJ1-5|NA|once|TRBV5-4
CASSLAGGQPQHF
TGTGCCAGCAGCTTGGCCGGGGGACAGCCCCAGCATTTT
>TRBJ1-1|TRBD1|once|TRBV5-6
CASSLGPGGNTEAFF
TGTGCCAGCAGCTTGGGCCCAGGGGGTAACACTGAAGCTTTCTTT
>TRBJ1-2|TRBD1|NA|TRBV29-1
CIIQGARGYTF
TGCATCATACAGGGGGCAAGGGGCTACACCTTC
>TRBJ1-5|TRBD1|NA|TRBV2
CASSADRVGISNQPQHF
TGTGCCAGCAGTGCTGACAGGGTGGGGATAAGCAATCAGCCCCAGCATTTT
>TRBJ2-3|NA|once|TRBV24-1
CATSGGDTQYF
TGTGCCACCAGCGGCGGAGATACGCAGTATTTT
>TRBJ2-1|NA|NA|TRBV27
CASSLSPYNEQFF
TGTGCCAGCAGTTTAAGCCCTTACAATGAGCAGTTCTTC
>TRBJ2-6|NA|NA|TRBV27
CASSLTGWRTGANVLTF
TGTGCCAGCAGTCTAACAGGGTGGAGGACTGGGGCCAACGTCCTGACTTTC
>TRBJ1-1|TRBD1|NA|TRBV5-1
CASSTDRGNTEAFF
TGCGCCAGCAGCACTGACAGGGGGAACACTGAAGCTTTCTTT
>TRBJ2-2|TRBD2|NA|TRBV6-2/TRBV6-3
CASSTSGGGTTGELFF
TGTGCCAGCAGTACCTCCGGCGGGGGGACCACCGGGGAGCTGTTTTTT
>TRBJ2-7|NA|NA|TRBV7-9
CASSLRENYEQYF
TGTGCCAGCAGCTTACGGGAGAACTACGAGCAGTACTTC
>TRBJ2-1|NA|once|TRBV9
CASKAAYNEQFF
TGTGCCAGCAAAGCGGCTTACAATGAGCAGTTCTTC
>TRBJ2-7|NA|few|TRBV5-4
CASSSGGGGVSYEQYF
TGTGCCAGCAGCTCCGGGGGCGGGGGCGTCTCCTACGAGCAGTACTTC
>TRBJ1-3|NA|NA|TRBV5-8
CASSLDSGAGNTIYF
TGTGCCAGCAGCTTGGACTCAGGGGCTGGAAACACCATATATTTT
>TRBJ2-7|NA|NA|TRBV7-3
CASSPGLSPYEQYF
TGTGCCAGCAGCCCAGGGTTGAGTCCTTACGAGCAGTACTTC
>TRBJ1-4|NA|NA|TRBV28
CASTDSFNEKLFF
TGTGCCAGCACCGACAGCTTCAATGAAAAACTGTTTTTT
>TRBJ2-5|NA|once|TRBV3-1/TRBV3-2
CASSRPGQRRQETQYF
TGTGCCAGCAGCCGCCCCGGCCAAAGGAGGCAAGAGACCCAGTACTTC
>TRBJ2-7|NA|NA|TRBV12-3/TRBV12-4
CASADYLEQYF
TGTGCCAGCGCTGACTACTTGGAGCAGTACTTC
>TRBJ2-7|NA|NA|TRBV7-2
CASSLQGSPYEQYF
TGTGCCAGCAGTCTACAGGGAAGCCCCTACGAGCAGTACTTC
>TRBJ2-5|NA|NA|TRBV9
CASSVGRVETQYF
TGTGCCAGCAGCGTCGGCAGGGTGGAGACCCAGTACTTC
>TRBJ1-1|TRBD1|few|TRBV6-5
CASSGQPQGTEAFF
TGTGCCAGCAGCGGACAGCCACAGGGGACTGAAGCTTTCTTT
>TRBJ1-6|TRBD1|NA|TRBV7-2
CASSFSPGTGGLSPLHF
TGTGCCAGCAGTTTTTCACCCGGGACAGGGGGCTTGTCACCCCTCCACTTT
>TRBJ2-3|NA|once|TRBV16
CASSQSPTGGATDTQYF
TGTGCCAGCAGCCAAAGCCCCACTGGCGGGGCCACAGATACGCAGTATTTT
>TRBJ1-2|TRBD1|once|TRBV4-3
CASSLGGQAGYTF
TGCGCCAGCAGCCTCGGAGGACAGGCTGGCTACACCTTC
>TRBJ2-1|NA|NA|TRBV12-1
CASSFSAGGTYNEQFF
TGTGCCAGCAGCTTTTCGGCGGGGGGTACCTACAATGAGCAGTTCTTC
>TRBJ1-2|NA|NA|TRBV9
CASSPPSGYGYTF
TGTGCCAGCAGCCCCCCCTCGGGGTATGGCTACACCTTC
>TRBJ2-1|TRBD2|NA|TRBV3-1/TRBV3-2
CASSQGPGSSGGARNEQFF
TGTGCCAGCAGCCAGGGCCCCGGTAGTAGCGGGGGGGCCAGAAATGAGCAGTTCTTC
>TRBJ2-5|NA|NA|TRBV5-6
CASSFRVGTKETQYF
TGTGCCAGCAGCTTTCGGGTGGGGACAAAAGAGACCCAGTACTTC
>TRBJ2-7|NA|NA|TRBV18
CASSPPQAGVVYEQYF
TGTGCCAGCTCACCACCGCAGGCAGGGGTTGTGTACGAGCAGTACTTC
>TRBJ1-3|NA|NA|TRBV11-2
CASSLVYGSGNTIYF
TGTGCCAGCAGCTTAGTATACGGCTCTGGAAACACCATATATTTT
>TRBJ2-2|TRBD1|NA|TRBV5-1
CASSLEGPGQGAGTGELFF
TGCGCCAGCAGCTTGGAAGGACCAGGACAGGGGGCTGGCACCGGGGAGCTGTTTTTT
>TRBJ2-7|NA|few|TRBV7-3
CASSLAAGSYEQYF
TGTGCCAGCAGCTTAGCAGCAGGATCGTACGAGCAGTACTTC